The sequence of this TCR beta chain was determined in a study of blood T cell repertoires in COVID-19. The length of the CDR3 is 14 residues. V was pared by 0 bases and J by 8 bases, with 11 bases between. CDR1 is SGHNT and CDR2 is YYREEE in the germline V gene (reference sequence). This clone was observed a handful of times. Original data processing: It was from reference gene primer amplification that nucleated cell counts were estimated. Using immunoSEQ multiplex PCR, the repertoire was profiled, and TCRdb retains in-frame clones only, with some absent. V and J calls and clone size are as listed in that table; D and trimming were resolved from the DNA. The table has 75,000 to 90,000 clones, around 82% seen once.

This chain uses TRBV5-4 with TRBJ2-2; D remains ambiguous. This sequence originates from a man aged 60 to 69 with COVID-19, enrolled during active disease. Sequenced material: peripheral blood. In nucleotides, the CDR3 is TGTGCCAGCAGCTTGGCGGCAGAGGCGGGGGAGCTGTTTTTT. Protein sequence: CASSLAAEAGELFF.